The source of this T cell receptor (beta chain) is a study of cytomegalovirus exposure and HLA in healthy donors. This PCR relied on a set of 60 Vbeta primers and 13 Jbeta primers. Profiled with immunoSEQ multiplex PCR; TCRdb holds only in-frame clones, not every one. There are around 120,000 clones in the sample; around a tenth occur only once, and around 3% lies in the top ten. Germline V CDR1 and CDR2: SEHNR, FQNEAQ (reference sequence). The length of the CDR3 is 15 residues. V was clipped by 1 base and J by 7 bases; unmatched bases: 8. This clone was picked up a small number of times. The chain couples TRBV7-9 to TRBJ2-5; TRBD1 matches 8 bases. The clonotype originates from a man between 25 and 39 years old in good health and CMV-seronegative. Sequenced material: PBMCs. The CDR3 loop is CASSLVSGQGVTQYF. DNA of the CDR3: TGTGCCAGCAGCTTAGTTTCAGGACAGGGAGTGACCCAGTACTTC.